Shown below are 10 T cell receptor beta chains from a single sample sequenced in a study of blood T cell repertoires in COVID-19. The table came from immunoSEQ multiplex PCR; TCRdb's copy has only in-frame clones and leaves some out. The sample records 65,000 to 80,000 clones, about 90% being singletons. Sequenced material: peripheral blood. The receptors come from a man aged 50 to 59 with active COVID-19.

The genes are TRBV19 and TRBJ1-2; no clear D. This CDR3 has 13 amino acids. Germline V gene sequence: CDR1 LNHDA, CDR2 SQIVND (reference sequence). With 1 base removed from V and 7 bases from J, the gap between germline ends came to 10 bases. The CDR3 bases are TGTGCCAGTAGTATAGGACCTGGGAGTGGCTACACCTTC. This codes for CASSIGPGSGYTF.

Turning to this clone: The junction departs from germline at one end; a sequencing error may be responsible. The V call is TRBV19, the J call TRBJ2-7; the D gene is possibly TRBD1 (6 bases). The CDR3 runs 8 residues. Germline CDR1 LNHDA, CDR2 SQIVND (reference sequence). CDR3 nucleotide sequence: TGTGCCAGGGGACACCCCCACTTC. It codes for CARGHPHF.

With respect to this clone: The sample carries other DNA sequences with the same CDR3. The V and J genes are TRBV5-6 and TRBJ2-1, with 10 bases that match TRBD1. Germline loops: CDR1 SGHDT, CDR2 YYEEEE. This CDR3 has 15 amino acids. The junction had 4 bases not matched to a gene; V was cut back by 3 bases and J by 4 bases. This chain's CDR3 is CASSWGQGSYNEQFF. The CDR3 coding sequence is TGTGCCAGCAGCTGGGGACAGGGGTCTTACAATGAGCAGTTCTTC. Supplemented by reference TRBV5-6 and TRBJ2-1, the full variable domain reads DAGVTQSPTHLIKTRGQQVTLRCSPKSGHDTVSWYQQALGQGPQFIFQYYEEEERQRGNFPDRFSGHQFPNYSSELNVNALLLGDSALYLCASSWGQGSYNEQFFGPGTRLTVL.

V usage is TRBV9 and J usage is TRBJ2-6; 11 positions agree with TRBD2. The length of the CDR3 is 17 residues. The junction had 3 bases not matched to a gene; V was cut back by 2 bases and J by 2 bases. The germline gives CDR1 SGDLS, CDR2 YYNGEE. The CDR3 is CASSVPSGRTGANVLTF. The CDR3 DNA follows: TGTGCCAGCAGCGTCCCTAGCGGGAGGACTGGGGCCAACGTCCTGACTTTC.

The rearrangement uses TRBV6-6 and TRBJ1-1, with a possible D match to TRBD1 (5 bases). V was shortened by 2 bases and J by 0 bases, with 10 bases between the two germline ends. CDR1 is MNHNY, CDR2 SVGAGI, per germline (reference sequence). This CDR3 region has 15 residues. CDR3 sequence: CASSYPGFMNTEAFF. The CDR3, as DNA: TGTGCCAGCAGTTACCCAGGGTTCATGAACACTGAAGCTTTCTTT.

V is TRBV18 and J is TRBJ2-7, with D maybe TRBD2 (5 bases). The CDR3 is made up of 13 amino acids. Per the germline V gene, CDR1 is KGHSH and CDR2 is LQKENI. Trimming shortened V by 6 bases and J by 1 base, and 10 bases separated the two germline ends. The CDR3 loop is CASSPGKSYEQYF. Here the CDR3 DNA reads TGTGCCAGCTCCCCGGGGAAGTCCTACGAGCAGTACTTC.

V and J are TRBV23-1 and TRBJ2-3; 7 positions match TRBD1. TRBV23-1 is an ORF, and what it does is uncertain. The CDR3 covers 15 residues. Losses at the gene ends were 7 bases for V and 3 bases for J; bases not matched to a gene: 10. CDR3 nucleotides: TGCGCCAGCAATCATGGGACAGAAAATACAGATACGCAGTATTTT. This codes for CASNHGTENTDTQYF.

This clone was detected only once. CDR3 loop: CASSITGGDSGELFF. Here the CDR3 DNA reads TGTGCCAGCAGTATCACGGGGGGCGATTCCGGGGAGCTGTTTTTT. This chain uses TRBV28 with TRBJ2-2; possible D gene TRBD2, 7 bases. CDR1 is MDHEN, CDR2 SYDVKM, per germline. Trimming removed 5 bases at V and 6 bases at J, with 16 bases between. CDR3 size: 15 residues.

The V call is TRBV30, the J call TRBJ1-5; a weak D match, TRBD1 (6 bases). V lost 0 bases, J lost 1 base, and 10 bases lay in between. The germline CDR1 and CDR2 sequences are GTSNPN and SVGIG (reference sequence). The length of the CDR3 is 15 residues. The CDR3 DNA follows: TGTGCCTGGAGTGTTGGGGGGGCGAGCAATCAGCCCCAGCATTTT. Translating it yields CAWSVGGASNQPQHF.

The rearrangement uses TRBV28 and TRBJ2-5, with D maybe TRBD2 (6 bases). This CDR3 region has 13 residues. Trimming took 4 bases from V and 7 from J, leaving 13 bases between them. Germline V gene lookup returns CDR1 MDHEN and CDR2 SYDVKM. The CDR3 region is CASSSGGMGTQYF. Here the CDR3 DNA reads TGTGCCAGCAGTTCGGGCGGGATGGGGACCCAGTACTTC.